Below, 7 T cell receptor beta chains from the same sample are listed, as sequenced in a study of CD8 T cells in ankylosing spondylitis. Study-wide results and limits: A TCR beta motif of several highly homologous variants seemed to mark ankylosing spondylitis blood.

TCRdb reanalysed the 5' RACE reads using MiXCR and keeps one entry per CDR3 protein. The table has about 500,000 distinct CDR3 sequences, 9.5% to 15% seen once. Antigens for these TCRs are unknown. Sequencing was done on a sample of blood, either unsorted or a sorted T cell fraction (not recorded which). These TCRs come from a male donor with ankylosing spondylitis.

The CDR3 DNA follows: TGTGCCAGCAGTTGGACAGGGATCAGGGGTCTAGCCAAAAACATTCAGTACTTC. Protein product: CASSWTGIRGLAKNIQYF. This chain links TRBV12-3 or TRBV12-4 with TRBJ2-4; 8 nucleotides match TRBD1. With V trimmed by 4 bases and J by 0 bases, 11 bases remained unmatched. This CDR3 contains 18 residues.

The sample holds a few counts of this clonotype. This sequence joins TRBV9 and TRBJ2-5, with 12 bases fitting TRBD2. Germline assignment: CDR1 SGDLS and CDR2 YYNGEE. CDR3 size: 16 residues. Unmatched junction bases numbered 9, after V lost 4 bases and J lost 5 bases. The CDR3, as DNA: TGTGCCAGCAGCTATCGACTAGCGGGAGTGGGGGAGACCCAGTACTTC. It yields the protein CASSYRLAGVGETQYF.

This clonotype was detected only a few times. The V gene is TRBV7-2, the J gene TRBJ1-6; D perhaps matches TRBD1 (6 bases). Per germline, CDR1 SGHTA and CDR2 FQGNSA. This CDR3 has 14 residues. The V end was cut by 8 bases, the J end by 4 bases, with 12 bases between. The DNA for the CDR3 is TGTGCCAGCGCAGGGACATCTTATAATTCACCCCTCCACTTT. This codes for CASAGTSYNSPLHF.

There are a few counts of this clonotype. The CDR3 bases are TGTGCCAGCAGCTTAGGAGGTCTATTTGGGATACCGCAGTATTTT. Translated: CASSLGGLFGIPQYF. This chain links TRBV7-6 with TRBJ2-3; D not certain. Trimming pared 1 base from V and 10 bases from J, leaving 18 bases between. This CDR3 region has 15 residues. The germline CDR1 and CDR2 sequences are SGHVS and FNYEAQ.

This clonotype has just a few counts. The chain joins TRBV5-5 to TRBJ1-1, with D unclear. V was pared by 1 base and J by 8 bases, with 15 bases between. Germline CDR1 is SGHKS and CDR2 is YYEKEE (reference sequence). CDR3 length equals 14 residues. The DNA of the CDR3 is TGTGCCAGCAGCTTGTCTCACACCCTAGGCGAAGCTTTCTTT. This encodes CASSLSHTLGEAFF.

CDR3 loop: CSAREGVQPQHF. The CDR3 nucleotides read TGCAGTGCTAGAGAGGGCGTACAGCCCCAGCATTTT. The gene calls are TRBV20-1 and TRBJ1-5; no clear D gene. V gave up 0 bases and J gave up 7 bases, with 7 bases separating them. The length of the CDR3 is 12 residues. From germline, CDR1 is DFQATT and CDR2 SNEGSKA (reference sequence).

Ten or more counts support this clonotype. V gene TRBV5-1 combines with J gene TRBJ2-2; TRBD2 is a possible D gene (6 bases). Between the trimmed V and J ends, which lost 3 bases and 0 bases, there was a span of 9 bases. CDR3 length: 15 residues. In germline, CDR1 is SGHRS, CDR2 YFSETQ. The CDR3 sequence is CASSSGLANTGELFF. The CDR3, as DNA: TGCGCCAGCAGCTCGGGACTCGCGAACACCGGGGAGCTGTTTTTT. The full variable domain, completed using reference TRBV5-1 and TRBJ2-2, is KAGVTQTPRYLIKTRGQQVTLSCSPISGHRSVSWYQQTPGQGLQFLFEYFSETQRNKGNFPGRFSGRQFSNSRSEMNVSTLELGDSALYLCASSSGLANTGELFFGEGSRLTVL.